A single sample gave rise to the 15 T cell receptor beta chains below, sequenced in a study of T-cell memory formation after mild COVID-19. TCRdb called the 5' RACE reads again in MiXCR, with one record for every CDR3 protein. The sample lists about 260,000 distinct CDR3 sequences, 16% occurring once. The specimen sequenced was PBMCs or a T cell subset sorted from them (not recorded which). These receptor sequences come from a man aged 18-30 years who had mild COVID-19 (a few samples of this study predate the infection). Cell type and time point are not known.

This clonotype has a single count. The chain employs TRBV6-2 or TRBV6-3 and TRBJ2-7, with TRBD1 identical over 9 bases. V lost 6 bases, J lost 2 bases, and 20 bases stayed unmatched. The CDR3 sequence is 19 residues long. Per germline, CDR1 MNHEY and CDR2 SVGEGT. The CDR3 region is CASSRMQARDRETPYEQYV. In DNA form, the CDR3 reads TGTGCCAGCAGCCGGATGCAAGCCCGGGACAGGGAAACGCCCTACGAGCAGTACGTC.

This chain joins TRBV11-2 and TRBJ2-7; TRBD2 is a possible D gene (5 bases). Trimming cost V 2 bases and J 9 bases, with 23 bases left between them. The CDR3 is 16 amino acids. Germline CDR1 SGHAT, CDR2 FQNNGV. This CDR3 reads CASSLPDRAAGRSQYF. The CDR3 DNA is TGTGCCAGCAGCTTACCAGACCGGGCCGCGGGTAGGTCGCAGTACTTC.

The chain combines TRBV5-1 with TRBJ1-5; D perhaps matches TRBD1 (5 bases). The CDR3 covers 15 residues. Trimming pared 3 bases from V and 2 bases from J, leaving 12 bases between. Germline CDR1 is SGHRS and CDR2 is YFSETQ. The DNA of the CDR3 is TGCGCCAGCAGCTGGGGACCCGGCGGCAATCAGCCCCAGCATTTT. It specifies CASSWGPGGNQPQHF.

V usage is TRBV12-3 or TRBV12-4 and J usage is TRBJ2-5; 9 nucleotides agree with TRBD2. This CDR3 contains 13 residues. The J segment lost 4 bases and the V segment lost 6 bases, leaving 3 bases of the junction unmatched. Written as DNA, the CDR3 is TGTGCCAGCAGGGTAGCGGGGGTAGAGACCCAGTACTTC. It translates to CASRVAGVETQYF.

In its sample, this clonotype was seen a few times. CDR3 DNA: TGTGCCAGCAGCCAAAGGCATGGAGCCTTAGCCAAAAACATTCAGTACTTC. Its protein is CASSQRHGALAKNIQYF. The V and J genes are TRBV3-1 and TRBJ2-4; D is unresolved. The CDR3 contains 17 residues. V was pared by 2 bases and J by 0 bases, with 14 bases between. CDR1 and CDR2 (germline): LGHDT, YNNKEL (reference sequence).

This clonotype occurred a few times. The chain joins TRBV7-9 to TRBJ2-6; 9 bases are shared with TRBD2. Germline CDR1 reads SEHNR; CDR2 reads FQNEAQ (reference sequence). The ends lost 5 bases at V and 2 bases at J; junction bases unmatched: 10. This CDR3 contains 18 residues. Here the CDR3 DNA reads TGTGCCAGCAGCCCCCCATTCGCGGGGGGGACTGGGGCCAACGTCCTGACTTTC. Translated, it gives CASSPPFAGGTGANVLTF.

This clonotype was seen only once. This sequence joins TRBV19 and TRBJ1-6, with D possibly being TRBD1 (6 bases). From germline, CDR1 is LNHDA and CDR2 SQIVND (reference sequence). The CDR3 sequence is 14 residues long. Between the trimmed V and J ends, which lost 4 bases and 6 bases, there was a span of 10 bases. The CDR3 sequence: CASSTSGVNSPLHF. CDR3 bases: TGTGCCAGTAGTACCTCAGGGGTTAATTCACCCCTCCACTTT. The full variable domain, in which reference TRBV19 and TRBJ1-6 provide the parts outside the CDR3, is DGGITQSPKYLFRKEGQNVTLSCEQNLNHDAMYWYRQDPGQGLRLIYYSQIVNDFQKGDIAEGYSVSREKKESFPLTVTSAQKNPTAFYLCASSTSGVNSPLHFGNGTRLTVT.

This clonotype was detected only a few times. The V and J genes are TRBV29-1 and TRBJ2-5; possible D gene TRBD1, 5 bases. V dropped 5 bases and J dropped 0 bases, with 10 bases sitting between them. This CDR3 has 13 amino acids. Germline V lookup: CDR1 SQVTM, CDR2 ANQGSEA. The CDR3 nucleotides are TGCAGCGTTTGGGCGGACAACCAAGAGACCCAGTACTTC. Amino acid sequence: CSVWADNQETQYF.

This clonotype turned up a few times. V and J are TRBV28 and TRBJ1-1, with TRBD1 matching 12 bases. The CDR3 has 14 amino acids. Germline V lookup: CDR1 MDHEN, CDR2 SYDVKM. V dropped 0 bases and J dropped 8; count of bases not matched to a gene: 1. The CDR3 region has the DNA TGTGCCAGCAGTTTATGGGGGACAGGGGGCGAAGCTTTCTTT. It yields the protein CASSLWGTGGEAFF.

The CDR3 DNA sequence: TGTGCCAGCAGCCACGCGGCGGGCGAGCAGTACGTC. Its translation is CASSHAAGEQYV. The chain is built from TRBV11-2 and TRBJ2-7; D perhaps matches TRBD2 (5 bases). Trimming took off 5 bases at V and 6 bases at J, with 11 bases between the two ends. CDR3 size: 12 residues. The germline V gene encodes CDR1 SGHAT and CDR2 FQNNGV.

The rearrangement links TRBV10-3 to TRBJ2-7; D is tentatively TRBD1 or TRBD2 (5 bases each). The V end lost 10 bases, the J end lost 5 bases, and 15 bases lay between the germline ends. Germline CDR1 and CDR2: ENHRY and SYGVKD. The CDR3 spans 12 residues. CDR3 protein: CATNGGRDEQYV. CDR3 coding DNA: TGTGCCACCAACGGAGGCAGGGACGAGCAGTACGTC.

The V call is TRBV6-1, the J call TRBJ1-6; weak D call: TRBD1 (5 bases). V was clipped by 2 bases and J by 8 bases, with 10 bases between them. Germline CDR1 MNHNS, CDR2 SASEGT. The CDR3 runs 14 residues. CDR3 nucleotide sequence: TGTGCCAGCAGTGAAACCAGGGACTATTCACCCCTCCACTTT. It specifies CASSETRDYSPLHF.

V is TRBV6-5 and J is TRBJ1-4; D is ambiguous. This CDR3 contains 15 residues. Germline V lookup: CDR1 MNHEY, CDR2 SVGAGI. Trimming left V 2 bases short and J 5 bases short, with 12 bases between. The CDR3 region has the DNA TGTGCCAGCAGTTACGCGGACGGAGTGAATGAAAAACTGTTTTTT. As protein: CASSYADGVNEKLFF.

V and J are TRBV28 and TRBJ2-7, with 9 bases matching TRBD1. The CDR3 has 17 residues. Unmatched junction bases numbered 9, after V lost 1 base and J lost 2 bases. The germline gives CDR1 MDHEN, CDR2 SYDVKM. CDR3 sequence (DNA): TGTGCCAGCAGTTTATACAGTCCGGACAGGGGAGCCTACGAGCAGTACGTC. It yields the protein CASSLYSPDRGAYEQYV.

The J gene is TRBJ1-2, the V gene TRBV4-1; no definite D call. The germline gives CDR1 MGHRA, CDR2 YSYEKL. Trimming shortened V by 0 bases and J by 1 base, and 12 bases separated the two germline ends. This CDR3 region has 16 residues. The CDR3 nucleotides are TGCGCCAGCAGCCAAGATCCCGTCGCCGTTAACTATGGCTACACCTTC. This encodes CASSQDPVAVNYGYTF.